Shown below are 2 T cell receptor beta chains from a single sample sequenced in a study of T cell clusters in autoimmune cytopenias. Each sample's input was 250 to 300 ng genomic DNA, 30,000 to 45,000 genome equivalents. TRB was amplified by touch-down multiplex PCR, primer pools A and B combined. TCRdb reworked the multiplex PCR reads into one entry per CDR3 protein, no DNA. The table for this sample gives approximately 4,900 distinct CDR3 sequences. The sample also formed part of further work on T cell repertoires in aging, cancer and after chemotherapy.

Sample: peripheral blood. The receptors were sampled from a human donor with chronic lymphocytic leukemia. The donor label of this sample is uncertain.

The rearrangement uses TRBV6-1 and TRBJ1-2; TCRdb's D call of TRBD1 is untestable without DNA. The CDR3 is 11 amino acids. Germline loops: CDR1 MNHNS, CDR2 SASEGT. This CDR3 is CASSVGGYYTF.

This clonotype ranks as medium-sized in terms of frequency. The CDR3 spells CASSPSRVEDTQYF. The V call is TRBV18, the J call TRBJ2-3; the TRBD1 assignment by TCRdb is unverifiable without DNA. CDR3 length: 14 amino acids. Germline CDR1 reads KGHSH; CDR2 reads LQKENI.